The 12 T cell receptor beta chains below all came from one sample that was sequenced in a study of blood T cell repertoires in COVID-19. The assay was immunoSEQ multiplex PCR, and TCRdb's table has in-frame clones only and misses some. The table records 390,000 or so clones, around 89% of them present only once. The sequenced sample was peripheral blood. These receptors came from a man between 18 and 35 years old with active or convalescent COVID-19.

This clone was detected once. The rearrangement joins TRBV13 to TRBJ1-4; D is undetermined. This CDR3 is built from 13 residues. Trimming pared 5 bases from V and 7 bases from J, leaving 11 bases between. Germline lookup yields CDR1 PRHDT and CDR2 FYEKMQ (reference sequence). CDR3 protein: CASSPYDGEKLFF. The CDR3 DNA sequence: TGTGCCAGCAGCCCCTACGATGGTGAAAAACTGTTTTTT.

This clone appeared a few times. The genes are TRBV6-6 and TRBJ1-5; D ambiguous. The CDR3 spans 16 residues. Germline-derived CDR1 and CDR2 are MNHNY and SVGAGI (reference sequence). Trimming removed 0 bases from V and 4 bases from J, with 13 bases in between. Here the CDR3 reads CASSYSSRGWNQPQHF. The CDR3 region has the DNA TGTGCCAGCAGTTACTCGTCCCGGGGTTGGAATCAGCCCCAGCATTTT.

The V gene is TRBV6-5, the J gene TRBJ1-1, with D tentatively TRBD1 (5 bases). With 4 bases removed from V and 5 bases from J, the gap between germline ends came to 17 bases. This CDR3 region has 15 residues. Germline V lookup: CDR1 MNHEY, CDR2 SVGAGI. The CDR3, as DNA: TGTGCCAGCAGTTCCTCTCGGCGGGGCCGGACTGAAGCTTTCTTT. This gives the protein CASSSSRRGRTEAFF.

On this clone: This CDR3 is also generated by other DNA sequences in the sample. The DNA of the CDR3 is TGTGCCAGCAGTAGGGGGCAAGAGACCCAGTACTTC. Translated, it gives CASSRGQETQYF. The V call is TRBV7-9, the J call TRBJ2-5; the D gene is possibly TRBD1 (6 bases). V lost 6 bases, J lost 2 bases, and 7 bases lay in between. From germline, CDR1 is SEHNR and CDR2 FQNEAQ (reference sequence). This CDR3 spans 12 amino acids.

This rearrangement joins TRBV7-8 to TRBJ2-7; TRBD1 matches at 7 bases. This CDR3 is 13 amino acids long. J gave up 4 bases and V 6 bases, and 6 bases lay outside the gene matches. In germline, CDR1 is SGHVS, CDR2 FQNEAQ. The CDR3 spells CASSRGQAYEQYF. In nucleotides, the CDR3 is TGTGCCAGCAGTCGAGGACAGGCTTACGAGCAGTACTTC.

This clone was observed once. This chain links TRBV28 with TRBJ1-6, with 9 bases that match TRBD1. From germline, CDR1 is MDHEN and CDR2 SYDVKM. The CDR3 has 15 amino acids. V lost 4 bases and J lost 15; bases outside the gene matches: 13. In DNA form, the CDR3 reads TGTGCCAGCAGTTCGGGGACAGGGCCGAGCAGGAGCCTCCACTTT. Translated: CASSSGTGPSRSLHF.

This clone was counted between two and nine times. V and J are TRBV19 and TRBJ2-1; D may be TRBD2 (6 bases). V lost 6 bases, J lost 6 bases, and 12 bases lay in between. This CDR3 region has 13 residues. Germline CDR1 and CDR2: LNHDA and SQIVND (reference sequence). In DNA form, the CDR3 reads TGTGCCAGTAGGTACGCAGCGGGCAATGAGCAGTTCTTC. Translating it yields CASRYAAGNEQFF.

V is TRBV7-8 and J is TRBJ1-2; 8 bases are shared with TRBD1. CDR3 length: 16 residues. After removal of 7 bases from V and 4 bases from J, the junction contained 14 bases not matched to a gene. Germline CDR1 reads SGHVS; CDR2 reads FQNEAQ. The CDR3 sequence is CASTKTGDVSIYGYTF. The CDR3 DNA reads TGTGCCAGCACAAAGACAGGGGATGTGAGCATCTATGGCTACACCTTC.

This clone was detected a few times. The chain links TRBV14 to TRBJ2-7, with 7 bases matching TRBD1. From germline, CDR1 is SGHDN and CDR2 FVKESK. The CDR3 loop spans 14 amino acids. The trim removed 9 bases at V and 1 base at J, leaving 9 bases unmatched. The CDR3 region is CASHRTGESYEQYF. The CDR3 DNA is TGTGCCAGTCATAGGACAGGAGAATCCTACGAGCAGTACTTC.

This clone was recorded once. The chain links TRBV3-1 (or the pseudogene TRBV3-2) to TRBJ1-1, with 8 bases fitting TRBD1. In germline, CDR1 is LGHDT, CDR2 YNNKEL (reference sequence). The junction had 9 bases not matched to a gene; V was cut back by 6 bases and J by 3 bases. This CDR3 has 15 amino acids. The CDR3 nucleotides read TGTGCCAGCAGTTTTCACAGGGGGTTCGACACTGAAGCTTTCTTT. This sequence encodes CASSFHRGFDTEAFF.

This CDR3 is CASSFRDRNSYEQYF. The CDR3 nucleotides are TGTGCCAGCAGTTTCCGGGACAGGAACTCCTACGAGCAGTACTTC. The chain couples TRBV27 to TRBJ2-7; 8 bases agree with TRBD1. This CDR3 is built from 15 residues. Germline V gene lookup returns CDR1 MNHEY and CDR2 SMNVEV (reference sequence). J lost 0 bases, V lost 3 bases, and 4 bases had no gene match.

The chain combines TRBV25-1 with TRBJ2-1; a weak D match, TRBD1 (7 bases). The CDR3 is 16 amino acids. V was clipped by 3 bases and J by 2 bases, with 14 bases between them. The germline CDR1 and CDR2 sequences are MGHDK and SYGVNS. The DNA for the CDR3 is TGTGCCAGCAGTGACTACAGGGGAGGCACCTACAATGAGCAGTTCTTC. It translates to CASSDYRGGTYNEQFF.